A selection of T cell receptor beta chains follows, all from one sample in a study of blood T cell repertoires in COVID-19. Sequencing was performed with immunoSEQ multiplex PCR; in TCRdb, only in-frame clones are kept and a portion is missing. The sample holds 240,000 or so clones, approximately 80% seen once. The sequencing sample was made of peripheral blood. All receptors come from a woman aged 80 or older with acute or convalescent COVID-19. Both conserved end residues are part of each CDR3. D genes are given only for firm matches. Size is stated for part of the rows, as once, few or many counts, or as a class when the clone is expanded.

size: .
V: TRBV28
J: TRBJ2-7
D: .
CDR3: CASSSITGTNSYEQYF
DNA: TGTGCCAGCAGTTCAATCACCGGGACAAATTCCTACGAGCAGTACTTC

size: .
V: TRBV5-1
J: TRBJ2-3
D: .
CDR3: CASSLAGKMDTQYF
DNA: TGCGCCAGCAGCTTGGCCGGGAAAATGGATACGCAGTATTTT

size: .
V: TRBV6-1
J: TRBJ1-2
D: .
CDR3: CASSESGWGSYGYTF
DNA: TGTGCCAGCAGTGAAAGCGGGTGGGGGTCATATGGCTACACCTTC

size: few
V: TRBV6-5
J: TRBJ1-3
D: TRBD1
CDR3: CASKLTGPGNTIYF
DNA: TGTGCCAGCAAGTTGACAGGGCCGGGAAACACCATATATTTT

size: .
V: TRBV7-2
J: TRBJ1-1
D: .
CDR3: CASSLGGDGKAFF
DNA: TGTGCCAGCAGCTTGGGAGGGGACGGCAAAGCTTTCTTT

size: .
V: TRBV5-6
J: TRBJ1-6
D: TRBD1
CDR3: CASSTRTGSRPNSPLHF
DNA: TGTGCCAGCAGCACAAGGACAGGCTCACGGCCTAATTCACCCCTCCACTTT

size: .
V: TRBV29-1
J: TRBJ2-2
D: .
CDR3: CSVQGTPKNTGELFF
DNA: TGCAGCGTTCAAGGGACACCAAAGAACACCGGGGAGCTGTTTTTT

size: .
V: TRBV7-8
J: TRBJ2-3
D: .
CDR3: CASSLDSADTQYF
DNA: TGTGCCAGCAGCTTAGATTCGGCAGATACGCAGTATTTT

size: few
V: TRBV2
J: TRBJ2-2
D: TRBD2
CDR3: CASSETGLADTGELFF
DNA: TGTGCCAGCAGTGAAACGGGACTAGCGGACACCGGGGAGCTGTTTTTT

size: few
V: TRBV5-1
J: TRBJ2-5
D: .
CDR3: CASYQGPETQYF
DNA: TGCGCCAGCTACCAGGGGCCAGAGACCCAGTACTTC